The 11 T cell receptor beta chains below all came from one sample that was sequenced in a study of shared clonotypes between healthy human individuals. The protocol was immunoSEQ multiplex PCR, while the TCRdb copy is restricted to in-frame clones and leaves out a portion. The sample consists of 2 million to 2.5 million clones, under 97% of them appearing once. Material: naive CD4+ T cells sorted from blood. Described subset: CD45RA+ positively selected. These receptors all stem from a man in his late teens or twenties in good health.

This sequence joins TRBV19 and TRBJ1-2, with D maybe TRBD1 (5 bases). The CDR3 spans 15 residues. Germline V gene data show CDR1 as LNHDA and CDR2 as SQIVND (reference sequence). Trimming took 7 bases from V and 3 from J, leaving 18 bases between them. The CDR3 region has the DNA TGTGCCAGTACTACAGACGGCAGGGTCTACTATGGCTACACCTTC. Translation: CASTTDGRVYYGYTF.

The chain is built from TRBV4-1 and TRBJ2-2, with D possibly TRBD1 on 5 matching bases. CDR3 length: 15 amino acids. Germline loops: CDR1 MGHRA, CDR2 YSYEKL. Trimming took 2 bases from V and 5 from J, leaving 12 bases between them. CDR3 bases: TGCGCCAGCAGCCAACAGGGAAGGATGACCGGGGAGCTGTTTTTT. Translated: CASSQQGRMTGELFF.

V and J are TRBV7-8 and TRBJ1-2; 9 bases match TRBD1. The CDR3 has 13 residues. V was pared by 3 bases and J by 8 bases, with 4 bases of the junction left unmatched. Germline V gene data show CDR1 as SGHVS and CDR2 as FQNEAQ. The DNA for the CDR3 is TGTGCCAGCAGCTTCGGGACAGGGTCCGGCTACACCTTC. Protein: CASSFGTGSGYTF.

A remark on this clone: Different DNA sequences within this sample yield the same CDR3. The chain employs TRBV5-1 and TRBJ2-3; 7 bases agree with TRBD1. Trimming cost V 3 bases and J 1 base; bases outside gene matches: 2. Looked up from germline, CDR1 is SGHRS and CDR2 is YFSETQ. The CDR3 is made up of 14 amino acids. CDR3 loop: CASSSGQGTDTQYF. The CDR3 nucleotides are TGCGCCAGCAGCTCAGGACAGGGCACAGATACGCAGTATTTT. Looking up the rest from reference TRBV5-1 and TRBJ2-3 gives the full variable domain: KAGVTQTPRYLIKTRGQQVTLSCSPISGHRSVSWYQQTPGQGLQFLFEYFSETQRNKGNFPGRFSGRQFSNSRSEMNVSTLELGDSALYLCASSSGQGTDTQYFGPGTRLTVL.

This chain uses TRBV6-1 with TRBJ1-1; D is unclear. V was trimmed by 7 bases and J by 6 bases, leaving 15 bases between them. The V gene's germline CDR1 is MNHNS and CDR2 SASEGT. CDR3 size: 13 residues. The CDR3 nucleotides read TGTGCCAGCATTATGGACCCTATCTCTGAAGCTTTCTTT. This translates into CASIMDPISEAFF.

The chain recombines TRBV18 with TRBJ2-5; possible D gene TRBD2, 5 bases. The V end lost 5 bases, the J end lost 4 bases, and 20 bases lay between the germline ends. The CDR3 contains 16 residues. Looked up from germline, CDR1 is KGHSH and CDR2 is LQKENI. CDR3: CASSRALYERTETQYF. The CDR3 coding sequence is TGTGCCAGCTCAAGAGCACTATACGAGCGGACAGAGACCCAGTACTTC.

This clone is a singleton in its sample. The rearrangement links TRBV11-3 to TRBJ2-1, with 8 bases lining up with TRBD2. Germline-derived CDR1 and CDR2 are SGHNT and YENEEA. The length of the CDR3 is 16 residues. Germline trimming cut 1 base from V and 5 bases from J; bases unmatched to any gene: 7. The CDR3 nucleotides are TGTGCCAGCAGCTTAGCCCCTATCGGGAGGGACAATGAGCAGTTCTTC. Translation gives CASSLAPIGRDNEQFF.

The chain joins TRBV2 to TRBJ2-5, with D perhaps TRBD2 (6 bases). V gave up 7 bases and J gave up 2 bases, with 11 bases separating them. Germline V gene lookup returns CDR1 SNHLY and CDR2 FYNNEI. The CDR3 has 13 amino acids. CDR3 nucleotide sequence: TGTGCCAGCAATACCCGGGGGCAAGAGACCCAGTACTTC. Translation gives CASNTRGQETQYF.

The V call is TRBV5-1, the J call TRBJ2-2, with TRBD2 matching over 9 bases. J was trimmed by 4 bases and V by 5 bases; bases with no gene match: 6. This CDR3 has 15 amino acids. In germline, CDR1 is SGHRS, CDR2 YFSETQ. The CDR3 DNA sequence: TGCGCCAGCAGGGTCAGCGGGGGGATCACCGGGGAGCTGTTTTTT. It yields the protein CASRVSGGITGELFF.

This clone was counted a few times. The chain combines TRBV19 with TRBJ1-3; 9 nucleotides align to TRBD1. Per germline, CDR1 LNHDA and CDR2 SQIVND (reference sequence). Trimming took 7 bases from V and 7 from J; bases not matched to a gene: 5. The CDR3 length is 13 residues. CDR3 coding DNA: TGTGCCAGTACCTGGGACAGGGCGAACACCATATATTTT. Amino acid sequence: CASTWDRANTIYF.

The rearrangement uses TRBV6-1 and TRBJ2-7; weak D call: TRBD2 (6 bases). V shed 4 bases and J shed 3 bases, with 10 bases lying between them. The CDR3 totals 13 residues. Per germline, CDR1 MNHNS and CDR2 SASEGT. The CDR3 loop reads CASSVGTHYEQYF. In DNA, the CDR3 is TGTGCCAGCAGTGTAGGGACTCACTACGAGCAGTACTTC.